This T cell receptor beta chain was recovered during a study of T cell repertoires in cytomegalovirus infection. On the study more broadly: An indication of both CMV infection and matching HLA type came from public TCR beta signatures. Regarding the study as a whole: Cumulative frequency (of public TCR beta family members) identified carriers of CMV plus the relevant HLA. Predominance within the ex vivo response was attributable to HLA-C-restricted CMV-specific TCR beta clonotypes.

TCRdb reprocessed the reads via MiXCR and lists one record per CDR3 protein. This sample carries a few hundred thousand distinct CDR3 sequences, roughly 9.5% of them seen once, and the ten largest clones take roughly 4.5%. A note on this clonotype: Its antigen is unidentified. An end of the junction does not agree with germline; a read error may underlie this.

The germline V gene encodes CDR1 MNHNY and CDR2 SVGAGI (reference sequence). This CDR3 spans 12 amino acids. This clonotype was obtained from a human donor in good health (CMV status not recorded). Some clones in this sample may be carry-over from other donors' samples. V is TRBV6-6 and J is TRBJ1-5; 8 nucleotides align to TRBD1. Sequences were obtained from PBMCs. In DNA form, the CDR3 reads TGTGCCAGCAGTCGGGACAGGATGGGGGGAGACTTT. Translating it yields CASSRDRMGGDF.